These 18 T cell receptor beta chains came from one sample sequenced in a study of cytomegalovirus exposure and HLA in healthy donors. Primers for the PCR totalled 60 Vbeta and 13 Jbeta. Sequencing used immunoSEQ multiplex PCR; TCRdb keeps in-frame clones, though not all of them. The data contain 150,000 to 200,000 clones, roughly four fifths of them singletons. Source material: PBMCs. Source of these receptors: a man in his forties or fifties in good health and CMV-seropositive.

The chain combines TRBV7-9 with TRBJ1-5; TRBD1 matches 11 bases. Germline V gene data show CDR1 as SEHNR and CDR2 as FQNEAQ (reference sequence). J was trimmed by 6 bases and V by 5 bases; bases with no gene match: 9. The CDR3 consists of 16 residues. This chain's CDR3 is CASSTGQGARGQPQHF. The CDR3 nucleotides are TGTGCCAGCAGCACAGGACAGGGGGCGCGGGGTCAGCCCCAGCATTTT. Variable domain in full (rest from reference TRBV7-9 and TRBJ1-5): DTGVSQNPRHKITKRGQNVTFRCDPISEHNRLYWYRQTLGQGPEFLTYFQNEAQLEKSRLLSDRFSAERPKGSFSTLEIQRTEQGDSAMYLCASSTGQGARGQPQHFGDGTRLSIL.

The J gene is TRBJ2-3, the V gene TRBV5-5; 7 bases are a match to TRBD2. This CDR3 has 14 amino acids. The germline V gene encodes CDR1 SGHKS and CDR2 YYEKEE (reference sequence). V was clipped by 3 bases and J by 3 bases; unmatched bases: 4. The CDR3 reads CASSWRELTDTQYF. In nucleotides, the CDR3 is TGTGCCAGCAGCTGGCGGGAGCTTACAGATACGCAGTATTTT.

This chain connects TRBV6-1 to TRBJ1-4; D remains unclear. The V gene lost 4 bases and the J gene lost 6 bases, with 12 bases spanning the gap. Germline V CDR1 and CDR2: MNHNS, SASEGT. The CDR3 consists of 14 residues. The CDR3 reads CASSAPQLHEKLFF. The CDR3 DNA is TGTGCCAGCAGTGCCCCCCAACTCCATGAAAAACTGTTTTTT.

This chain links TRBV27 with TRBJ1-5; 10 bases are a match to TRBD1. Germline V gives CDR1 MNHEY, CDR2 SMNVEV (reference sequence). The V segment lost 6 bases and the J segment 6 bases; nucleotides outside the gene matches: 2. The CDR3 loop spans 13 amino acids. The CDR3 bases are TGTGCCAGCAGGGGGACAGGGGTTCAGCCCCAGCATTTT. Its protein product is CASRGTGVQPQHF.

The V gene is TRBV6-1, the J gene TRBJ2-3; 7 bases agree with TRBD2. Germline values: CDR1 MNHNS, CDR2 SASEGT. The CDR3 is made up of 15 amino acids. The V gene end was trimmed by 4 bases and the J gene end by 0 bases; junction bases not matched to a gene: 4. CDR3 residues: CASSAGGHSTDTQYF. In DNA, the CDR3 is TGTGCCAGCAGTGCGGGGGGTCATAGCACAGATACGCAGTATTTT.

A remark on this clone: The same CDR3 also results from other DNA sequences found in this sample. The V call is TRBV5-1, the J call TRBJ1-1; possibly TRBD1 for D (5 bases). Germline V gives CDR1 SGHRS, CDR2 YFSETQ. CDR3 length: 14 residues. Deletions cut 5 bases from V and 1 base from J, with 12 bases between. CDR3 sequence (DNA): TGCGCCAGCAGTTTAGGGGCGCCGAACACTGAAGCTTTCTTT. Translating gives CASSLGAPNTEAFF.

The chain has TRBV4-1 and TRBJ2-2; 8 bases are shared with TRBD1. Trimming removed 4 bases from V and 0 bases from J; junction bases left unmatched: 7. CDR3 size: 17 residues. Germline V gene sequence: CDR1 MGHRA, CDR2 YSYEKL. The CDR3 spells CASSPYQGAANTGELFF. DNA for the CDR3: TGCGCCAGCAGCCCATACCAGGGGGCGGCGAACACCGGGGAGCTGTTTTTT.

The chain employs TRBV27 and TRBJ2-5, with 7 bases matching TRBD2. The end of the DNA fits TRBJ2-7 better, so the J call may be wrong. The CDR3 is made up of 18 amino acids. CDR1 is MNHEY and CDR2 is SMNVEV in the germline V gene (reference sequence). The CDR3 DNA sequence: TGTGCCAGCAGTTTCTCACCATTTTCGGGGGAGGGGTCTTACGAGCAGTACTTC. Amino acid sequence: CASSFSPFSGEGSYEQYF.

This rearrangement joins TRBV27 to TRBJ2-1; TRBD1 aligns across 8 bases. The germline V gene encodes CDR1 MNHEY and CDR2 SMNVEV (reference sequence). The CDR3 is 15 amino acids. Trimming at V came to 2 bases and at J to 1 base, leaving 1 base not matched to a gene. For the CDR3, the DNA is TGTGCCAGCAGTTTAGGACAGGGATCCTACAATGAGCAGTTCTTC. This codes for CASSLGQGSYNEQFF.

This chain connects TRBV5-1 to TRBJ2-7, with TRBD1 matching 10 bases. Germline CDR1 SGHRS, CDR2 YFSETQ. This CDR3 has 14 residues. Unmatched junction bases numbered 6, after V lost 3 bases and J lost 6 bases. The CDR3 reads CASSSGTGDREQYF. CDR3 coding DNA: TGCGCCAGCAGCTCCGGGACAGGGGATCGCGAGCAGTACTTC. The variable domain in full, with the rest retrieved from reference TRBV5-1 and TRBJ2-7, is KAGVTQTPRYLIKTRGQQVTLSCSPISGHRSVSWYQQTPGQGLQFLFEYFSETQRNKGNFPGRFSGRQFSNSRSEMNVSTLELGDSALYLCASSSGTGDREQYFGPGTRLTVT.

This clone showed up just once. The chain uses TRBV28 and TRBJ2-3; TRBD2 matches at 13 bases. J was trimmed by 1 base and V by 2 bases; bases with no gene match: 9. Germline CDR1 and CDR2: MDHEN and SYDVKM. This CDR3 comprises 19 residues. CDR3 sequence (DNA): TGTGCCAGCAGTTTACCCACAACTAGCGGGAGGGACCGCACAGATACGCAGTATTTT. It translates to CASSLPTTSGRDRTDTQYF.

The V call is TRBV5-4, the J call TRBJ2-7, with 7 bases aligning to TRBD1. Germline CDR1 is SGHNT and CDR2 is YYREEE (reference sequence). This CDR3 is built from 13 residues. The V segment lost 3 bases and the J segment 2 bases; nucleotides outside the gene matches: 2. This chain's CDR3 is CASSWGQTYEQYF. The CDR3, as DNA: TGTGCCAGCAGCTGGGGACAGACCTACGAGCAGTACTTC.

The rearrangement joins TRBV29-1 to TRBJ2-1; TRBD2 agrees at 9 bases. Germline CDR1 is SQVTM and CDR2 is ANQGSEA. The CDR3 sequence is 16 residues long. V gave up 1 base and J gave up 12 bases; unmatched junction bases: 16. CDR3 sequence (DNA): TGCAGCGTTGAAGCGCCCCCTAGCGGGAAGCGGTATTGGCAGTTCTTC. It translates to CSVEAPPSGKRYWQFF.

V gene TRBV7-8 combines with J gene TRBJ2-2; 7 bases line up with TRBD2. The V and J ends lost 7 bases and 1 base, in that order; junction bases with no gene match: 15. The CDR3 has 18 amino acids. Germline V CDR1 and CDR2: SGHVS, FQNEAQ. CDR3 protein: CASTLRGPTGGNTGELFF. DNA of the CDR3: TGTGCCAGCACCTTGAGAGGTCCAACGGGGGGGAACACCGGGGAGCTGTTTTTT.

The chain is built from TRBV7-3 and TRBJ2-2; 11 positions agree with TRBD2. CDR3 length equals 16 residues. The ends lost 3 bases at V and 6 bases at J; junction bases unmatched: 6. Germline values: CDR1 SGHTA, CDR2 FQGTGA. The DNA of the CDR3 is TGTGCCAGCAGCTTCACTAGCGGGAGATTGGCCGGGGAGCTGTTTTTT. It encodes CASSFTSGRLAGELFF.

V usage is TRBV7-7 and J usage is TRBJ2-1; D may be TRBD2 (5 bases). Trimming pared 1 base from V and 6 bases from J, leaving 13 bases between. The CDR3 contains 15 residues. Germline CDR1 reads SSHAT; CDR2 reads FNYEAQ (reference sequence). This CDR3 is CASSLGTTTRNEQFF. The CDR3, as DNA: TGTGCCAGCAGCTTAGGTACGACTACTCGCAATGAGCAGTTCTTC.

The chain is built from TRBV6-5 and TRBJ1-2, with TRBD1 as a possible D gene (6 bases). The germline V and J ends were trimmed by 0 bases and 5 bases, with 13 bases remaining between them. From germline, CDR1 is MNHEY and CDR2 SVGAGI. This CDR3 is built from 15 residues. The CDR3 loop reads CASSYSLTGIYGYTF. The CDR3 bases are TGTGCCAGCAGTTACTCCCTTACAGGGATATATGGCTACACCTTC.

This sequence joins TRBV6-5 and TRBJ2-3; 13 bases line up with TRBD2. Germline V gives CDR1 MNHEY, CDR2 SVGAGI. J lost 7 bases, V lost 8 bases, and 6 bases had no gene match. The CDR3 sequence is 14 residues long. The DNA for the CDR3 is TGTGCCAGCGGACGGACTAGCGGGGGCCATACGCAGTATTTT. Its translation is CASGRTSGGHTQYF.